Below are 16 T cell receptor beta chains sequenced from a single sample in a study of blood T cells in healthy people across ages. Combining a sample-barcoded 5' primer with a J-beta primer mix, a second PCR ran for roughly 6 to 12 cycles. TCRdb passed the 5' RACE reads through MiXCR, listing each CDR3 protein once. The table shows over a million distinct CDR3 sequences, with around 42% occurring only once. The material sequenced was blood. Receptors originate from a woman between 18 and 30 years old in good health.

The CDR3 coding sequence is TGTGCCAGCGGAGGGGCGGAGTTCCTCGAGCAGTACTTC. Translated, it gives CASGGAEFLEQYF. The chain combines TRBV2 with TRBJ2-4; D possibly corresponds to TRBD2 (6 bases). The DNA end is a closer match to TRBJ2-7, so the J assignment may be wrong. This CDR3 contains 13 residues. From germline, CDR1 is SNHLY and CDR2 FYNNEI.

This clonotype was seen a single time. J is TRBJ1-1 and V is TRBV6-5, with D perhaps matching TRBD1 (6 bases). Germline V gives CDR1 MNHEY, CDR2 SVGAGI. V dropped 4 bases and J dropped 9 bases, with 21 bases sitting between them. CDR3 length: 15 amino acids. The CDR3, as DNA: TGTGCCAGCAGTTCCCCCGCGGTGGGGGCACTGCAAGCTTTCTTT. This gives the protein CASSSPAVGALQAFF.

This clonotype has a handful of counts. V is TRBV29-1 and J is TRBJ2-5, with 9 bases lining up with TRBD2. The germline gives CDR1 SQVTM, CDR2 ANQGSEA. V was pared by 7 bases and J by 4 bases, with 7 bases of the junction left unmatched. The CDR3 totals 13 residues. CDR3 amino acids: CSAKAGGRETQYF. The DNA for the CDR3 is TGCAGCGCAAAAGCGGGGGGAAGAGAGACCCAGTACTTC.

In its sample, this clonotype was seen a few times. V usage is TRBV10-3 and J usage is TRBJ2-5; D assignment may be TRBD1 or TRBD2 (5 bases each). CDR1 ENHRY and CDR2 SYGVKD come from the germline V gene. Trimming removed 3 bases from V and 4 bases from J, with 9 bases in between. This CDR3 contains 13 residues. CDR3 DNA: TGTGCCATCAGTGATACTAGGGGAGAGACCCAGTACTTC. Translated, it gives CAISDTRGETQYF.

This clonotype was detected a few times. A much larger clone differs by one base, so this may be a read error. This chain uses TRBV3-1 with TRBJ1-6, with 9 bases lining up with TRBD1. The CDR3 is 15 amino acids. Germline CDR1 and CDR2: LGHDT and YNNKEL (reference sequence). The V segment lost 4 bases and the J segment 6 bases; nucleotides outside the gene matches: 4. The chain's CDR3 is CASSRGQGLNSPLHF. In DNA, the CDR3 is TGTGCCAGCAGCCGGGGACAGGGACTTAATTCACCCCTCCACTTT.

The chain uses TRBV5-1 and TRBJ1-3; the D gene is possibly TRBD1 (5 bases). The CDR3 totals 14 residues. Germline CDR1 reads SGHRS; CDR2 reads YFSETQ. V gave up 3 bases and J gave up 8 bases, with 15 bases separating them. The CDR3: CASSSEAGSDTIYF. CDR3 bases: TGCGCCAGCAGCTCGGAGGCAGGGTCGGACACCATATATTTT.

The genes are TRBV29-1 and TRBJ1-5; a weak D match, TRBD1 (6 bases). The CDR3 has 14 residues. Germline CDR1 and CDR2: SQVTM and ANQGSEA. V dropped 4 bases and J dropped 3 bases, with 13 bases sitting between them. In DNA form, the CDR3 reads TGCAGCGTTGGAGCGACAGGTACCAATCAGCCCCAGCATTTT. Protein sequence: CSVGATGTNQPQHF.

Only a few counts were recorded for this clonotype. This rearrangement joins TRBV11-3 to TRBJ2-6; D is uncertain. The CDR3 length is 13 residues. V lost 5 bases to trimming and J lost 4 bases, with 6 bases between them. Germline values: CDR1 SGHNT, CDR2 YENEEA. CDR3 amino acids: CASSRQGANVLTF. The CDR3 bases are TGTGCCAGCAGCAGACAAGGGGCCAACGTCCTGACTTTC.

This clonotype has just a few counts. The chain combines TRBV7-3 with TRBJ2-7; 8 nucleotides agree with TRBD2. This CDR3 has 17 amino acids. V lost 2 bases and J lost 2; bases outside the gene matches: 11. The V gene's germline CDR1 is SGHTA and CDR2 FQGTGA. CDR3 DNA sequence: TGTGCCAGCAGCTTACACCCCGAGATAGCGGGGCCCTACGAGCAGTACTTC. It translates to CASSLHPEIAGPYEQYF.

This clonotype appeared a few times. The chain employs TRBV20-1 and TRBJ2-7; 11 bases are a match to TRBD2. The length of the CDR3 is 15 residues. Trimming cost V 5 bases and J 2 bases; bases outside gene matches: 8. Germline CDR1 reads DFQATT; CDR2 reads SNEGSKA (reference sequence). The CDR3 here is CSAPLAGGNPYEQYF. CDR3 nucleotide sequence: TGCAGTGCTCCCCTAGCGGGGGGCAACCCCTACGAGCAGTACTTC.

This clonotype was found a few times. The V gene is TRBV10-3, the J gene TRBJ2-7; 9 bases are shared with TRBD1. Germline V CDR1 and CDR2: ENHRY, SYGVKD. This CDR3 region has 16 residues. V gave up 0 bases and J gave up 5 bases; unmatched junction bases: 8. The DNA of the CDR3 is TGTGCCATCAGTGAGTCGCCGGCCGGGACAGGGAACGAGCAGTACTTC. Translation gives CAISESPAGTGNEQYF.

This clonotype was seen more than once but under ten times. The rearrangement uses TRBV5-6 and TRBJ2-3; D may be TRBD1 (5 bases). Germline loops: CDR1 SGHDT, CDR2 YYEEEE. V gave up 4 bases and J gave up 6 bases, with 15 bases separating them. There are 14 residues in the CDR3. The CDR3 is CASSPDSPWDTQYF. The CDR3 region has the DNA TGTGCCAGCAGCCCCGACAGTCCGTGGGATACGCAGTATTTT.

The V gene is TRBV11-3, the J gene TRBJ2-3; D is undetermined. V was clipped by 5 bases and J by 11 bases, with 14 bases between them. In germline, CDR1 is SGHNT, CDR2 YENEEA. The CDR3 has 12 amino acids. CDR3 sequence reads: CASSLTASRQYF. As DNA, the CDR3 is TGTGCCAGCAGCCTAACCGCATCCAGGCAGTATTTT.

Comments on this clonotype: A junction boundary mismatches the germline segment, possibly from a read error. The chain recombines TRBV6-1 with TRBJ2-3; possibly TRBD2 for D (6 bases). CDR3 length equals 12 residues. The V gene's germline CDR1 is MNHNS and CDR2 SASEGT. DNA for the CDR3: TGTGCCAGCGAGGGACTCACATATACGCAGTATTTT. Translating it yields CASEGLTYTQYF.

The chain links TRBV10-3 to TRBJ1-2; D is possibly TRBD1 (6 bases). CDR1 and CDR2 from the germline V gene are ENHRY and SYGVKD. The CDR3 totals 14 residues. The ends were cut back, 4 bases at V and 7 bases at J, with 16 bases in the middle. Here the CDR3 reads CAISGSTGLSGYTF. DNA of the CDR3: TGTGCCATCAGTGGATCAACAGGGCTGAGTGGCTACACCTTC.

This clonotype has a handful of counts. The rearrangement joins TRBV12-3 or TRBV12-4 to TRBJ1-5; the D is unclear. This CDR3 is 17 amino acids long. Between the trimmed V and J ends, which lost 2 bases and 0 bases, there was a span of 14 bases. CDR3: CASSLSGTKNSNQPQHF. The DNA of the CDR3 is TGTGCCAGCAGTTTATCTGGTACAAAGAATAGCAATCAGCCCCAGCATTTT.